Listed below are T cell receptor beta chains from one sample, sequenced in a study of OX40 agonist ivuxolimab in advanced cancers. TCRdb's copy holds only in-frame clones and misses some; the assay was immunoSEQ multiplex PCR. The sample lists tens of thousands of clones, around 86% occurring once. The material sequenced was CD4+ or CD8+ T cells sorted from blood, taken in a trial of the OX40 agonist ivuxolimab. Receptors were obtained from an adult with an advanced solid tumor such as melanoma, head and neck, liver or kidney cancer. CDR3s include the opening cysteine and the closing phenylalanine or tryptophan. Each record gives: V gene, J gene, D gene, clone size, CDR3 DNA, CDR3 protein. D genes are given only for firm matches. Clone size is shown for a subset of rows, as once, few, many or a class of expanded clone.

>TRBV6-5|TRBJ1-1|-|-
TGTGCCAGCAGTCGGACAGCGAACACTGAAGCTTTCTTT
CASSRTANTEAFF
>TRBV7-2|TRBJ2-7|TRBD1|-
TGTGCCGGCAGCTTAGTTGGGACAGGGACTTACGAGCAGTACTTC
CAGSLVGTGTYEQYF
>TRBV19|TRBJ2-2|-|-
TGTGCCACCAGAGACAGGACGAACACCGGGGAGCTGTTTTTT
CATRDRTNTGELFF
>TRBV27|TRBJ2-7|TRBD2|-
TGTGCCAGCAGTTCCGGACTAGCGGGAGGAAGCGAGCAGTACTTC
CASSSGLAGGSEQYF
>TRBV10-3|TRBJ1-4|-|-
TGTGCCATCGCCCCCGGGTCCCAAAAGGAAAAACTGTTTTTT
CAIAPGSQKEKLFF
>TRBV4-1|TRBJ2-2|TRBD2|-
TGCGCCAGCAGCCAAGATTTTTCAAGCGGGAGGGTAAACACCGGGGAGCTGTTTTTT
CASSQDFSSGRVNTGELFF
>TRBV7-3|TRBJ2-6|-|-
TGTGCCAGCAGCTTAACGGTGGACACTGGGGCCAACGTCCTGACTTTC
CASSLTVDTGANVLTF
>TRBV7-2|TRBJ2-5|-|once
TGTGCCAGCAGCTTAGACAACCAAGAGACCCAGTACTTC
CASSLDNQETQYF
>TRBV7-2|TRBJ1-5|-|-
TGTGCCAGCAGCTTAGCCCCGGGGTATAGCAATCAGCCCCAGCATTTT
CASSLAPGYSNQPQHF
>TRBV11-3|TRBJ2-7|TRBD2|-
TGTGCCAGCTCCCTGGGCGGGAGACCCTACGAGCAGTACTTC
CASSLGGRPYEQYF
>TRBV28|TRBJ2-2|-|-
TGTGCCAGCACCCAGGGGGGCTCCGGGGAGCTGTTTTTT
CASTQGGSGELFF
>TRBV28|TRBJ1-2|-|-
TGTGCCAGCAGTCCTGCGTCGGGGGATTATGGCTACACCTTC
CASSPASGDYGYTF
>TRBV7-8|TRBJ2-7|-|-
TGTGCCAGCAGCTCCCCACGGGGGACACAGTACTTC
CASSSPRGTQYF
>TRBV25-1|TRBJ2-3|-|-
TGTGCCAGCAGTGCCTGGATCACAGATACGCAGTATTTT
CASSAWITDTQYF
>TRBV7-8|TRBJ1-1|-|few
TGTGCCAGCAGCCCCTTGGGAAGAGGCGAGGCTTTCTTT
CASSPLGRGEAFF
>TRBV27|TRBJ2-7|TRBD2|-
TGTGCCAGCAGTTTAAAGGCTAGCGGCTACGAGCAGTACTTC
CASSLKASGYEQYF
>TRBV4-3|TRBJ1-2|TRBD1|-
TGCGCCAGCAGCCAAGAAAGGGACAGGGGTGGTGGCTACACCTTC
CASSQERDRGGGYTF
>TRBV5-4|TRBJ2-1|-|-
TGTGCCAGCAGTTCCCGCTGGAGTAGCTCCTACAATGAGCAGTTCTTC
CASSSRWSSSYNEQFF
>TRBV7-8|TRBJ1-1|-|-
TGTGCCAGCAGCTTAGAAGCCAGGGAGAGCACTGAAGCTTTCTTT
CASSLEARESTEAFF
>TRBV7-6|TRBJ2-7|TRBD2|-
TGTGCCAGCAGCTTAAGGCGGGAGGGCCTCTACGAGCAGTACTTC
CASSLRREGLYEQYF
>TRBV11-1|TRBJ2-3|-|-
TGTGCCAGCAGCCTCCTGGATGAGGGCACAGATACGCAGTATTTT
CASSLLDEGTDTQYF
>TRBV28|TRBJ2-2|TRBD1|-
TGTGCCAGCACCCCGACCCGGGACAGGAAATATAGAACCGGGGAGCTGTTTTTT
CASTPTRDRKYRTGELFF
>TRBV7-2|TRBJ2-3|-|-
TGTGCCAGCGGCTACGGGGATACGCAGTATTTT
CASGYGDTQYF
>TRBV11-3|TRBJ2-1|TRBD2|-
TGTGCCAGCAGCCCCGAAGCGGGATTTGAGCAGTTCTTC
CASSPEAGFEQFF
>TRBV19|TRBJ2-2|-|-
TGTGCCAGTAGTATACCAGGGGGGGAGCTGTTTTTT
CASSIPGGELFF
>TRBV20-1|TRBJ2-3|-|-
TGCGGCAGCCCTAGCACAGATACGCAGTATTTT
CGSPSTDTQYF
>TRBV6-6|TRBJ1-4|TRBD1|-
TGTGCCAGCAGTTACACCGGGACAGTCAATGAAAAACTGTTTTTT
CASSYTGTVNEKLFF
>TRBV5-1|TRBJ2-7|-|-
TGCGCCAGCAGCCCCGGGGGGCCGCCCTCCTACGAGCAGTACTTC
CASSPGGPPSYEQYF
>TRBV30|TRBJ1-6|-|-
TGTGCCTGGAGCCCGGGCCAGAGAACACCCCTCCACTTT
CAWSPGQRTPLHF
>TRBV5-4|TRBJ1-4|-|-
TGTGCCAGCAGCGATCAGGGGCGGACCGTTGAAAAACTGTTTTTT
CASSDQGRTVEKLFF
>TRBV30|TRBJ1-2|-|few
TGTGCCTGGAGTGTAACCTATGGCTACACCTTC
CAWSVTYGYTF
>TRBV5-6|TRBJ2-5|TRBD1|-
TGTGCCAGCAGCCCCAGGACAGGGGGGGAGACCCAGTACTTC
CASSPRTGGETQYF
>TRBV7-8|TRBJ2-1|TRBD2|once
TGTGCCAGCAGCTTCACTAGCGGAGTCTACAATGAGCAGTTCTTC
CASSFTSGVYNEQFF
>TRBV1|TRBJ1-1|-|-
TGCACCAGCAATGCCAGCATGAACACTGAAGCTTTCTTT
CTSNASMNTEAFF
>TRBV2|TRBJ2-7|TRBD2|-
TGTGCCAGCAGTGAAAAGGCGGCTAGCGGGAGGGCCTACGAGCAGTACTTC
CASSEKAASGRAYEQYF
>TRBV7-9|TRBJ2-3|-|-
TGTGCCAGCAGCTTATATCCCGCAGATACGCAGTATTTT
CASSLYPADTQYF
>TRBV5-1|TRBJ1-2|TRBD1|-
TGCGCCAGCAGGCAAACAGGGGGCTATGGCTATGGCTACACCTTC
CASRQTGGYGYGYTF
>TRBV6-6|TRBJ1-3|-|-
TGTGCCAGCAGTACTCAACAGGTCCTCTCTGGAAACACCATATATTTT
CASSTQQVLSGNTIYF
>TRBV18|TRBJ1-5|-|many
TGTGCCAGCTCACTACAGGCAGGGGCCCAGCCCCAGCATTTT
CASSLQAGAQPQHF